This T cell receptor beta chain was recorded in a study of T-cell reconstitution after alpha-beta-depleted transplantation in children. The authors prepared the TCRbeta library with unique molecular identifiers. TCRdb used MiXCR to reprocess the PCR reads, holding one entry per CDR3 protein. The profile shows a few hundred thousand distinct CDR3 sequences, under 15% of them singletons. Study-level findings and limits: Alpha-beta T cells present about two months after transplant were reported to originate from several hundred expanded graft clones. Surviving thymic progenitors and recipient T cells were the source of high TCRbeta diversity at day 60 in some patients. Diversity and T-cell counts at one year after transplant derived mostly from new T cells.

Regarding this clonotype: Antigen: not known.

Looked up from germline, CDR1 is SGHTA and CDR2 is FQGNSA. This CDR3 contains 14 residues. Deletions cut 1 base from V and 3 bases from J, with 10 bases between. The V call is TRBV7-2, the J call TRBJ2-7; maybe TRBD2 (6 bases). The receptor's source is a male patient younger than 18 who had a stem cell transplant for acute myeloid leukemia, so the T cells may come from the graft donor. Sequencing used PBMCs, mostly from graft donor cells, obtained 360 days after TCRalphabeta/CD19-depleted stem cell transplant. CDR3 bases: TGTGCCAGCAGCTTAGGGGGGGTCCTCTACGAGCAGTACTTC. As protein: CASSLGGVLYEQYF.